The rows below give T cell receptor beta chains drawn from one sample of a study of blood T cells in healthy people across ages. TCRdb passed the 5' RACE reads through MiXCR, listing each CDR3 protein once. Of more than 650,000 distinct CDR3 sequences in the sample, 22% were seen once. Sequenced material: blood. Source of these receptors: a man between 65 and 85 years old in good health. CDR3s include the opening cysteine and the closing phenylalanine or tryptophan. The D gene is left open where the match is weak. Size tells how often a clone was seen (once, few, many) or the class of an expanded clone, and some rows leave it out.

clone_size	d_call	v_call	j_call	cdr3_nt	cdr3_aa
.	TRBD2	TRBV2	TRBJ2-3	TGTGCCAGCACCGGACTAGCGGGAGCCCTAGGCACAGATACGCAGTATTTT	CASTGLAGALGTDTQYF
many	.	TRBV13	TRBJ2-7	TGTGCCAGCAGCCCCTTGGCGGGTAGCTCCTACGAGCAGTACTTC	CASSPLAGSSYEQYF
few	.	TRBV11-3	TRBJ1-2	TGTGCCAGCAGCTCCCAGGGAAGAGGCTATGGCTACACCTTC	CASSSQGRGYGYTF
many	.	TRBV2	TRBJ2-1	TGTGCCAGCAGTGGGGGAACCTACAATGAGCAGTTCTTC	CASSGGTYNEQFF
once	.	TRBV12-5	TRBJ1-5	TGTGCTAGTGGTTCGGGGCCTAGCAATCAGCCCCAGCATTTT	CASGSGPSNQPQHF
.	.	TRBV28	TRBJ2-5	TGTGCCAGCAGTTCGACCCCGGGCCCCAAGGAGACCCAGTACTTC	CASSSTPGPKETQYF
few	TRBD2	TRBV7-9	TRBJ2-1	TGTGCCAGCAGCCTGGGACTAGCCCACAATGAGCAGTTCTTC	CASSLGLAHNEQFF
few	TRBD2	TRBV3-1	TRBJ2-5	TGTGCCAGCAGCCGGCGGACTAGCGGGAGTGGGGAGACCCAGTACTTC	CASSRRTSGSGETQYF
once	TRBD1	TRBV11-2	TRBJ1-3	TGTGCCAGCAGCTCGGACAGGGAACATGGAAACACCATATATTTT	CASSSDREHGNTIYF
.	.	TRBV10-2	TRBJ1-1	TGCGCCAGCAGTGAGGGGACTTTGAACACTGAAGCTTTCTTT	CASSEGTLNTEAFF
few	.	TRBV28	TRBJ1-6	TGTGCCAGCAGTGAACAGGGTTATGGGATCGGCTCCTATAATTCACCCCTCCACTTT	CASSEQGYGIGSYNSPLHF
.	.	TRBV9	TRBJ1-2	TGTGCCAGCAGCTCGAACGGGGCCCCCTATGGCTACACCTTC	CASSSNGAPYGYTF
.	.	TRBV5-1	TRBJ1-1	TGCGCCAGCAGCTTGGCCGAGCGGACGGTGAACACTGAAGCTTTCTTT	CASSLAERTVNTEAFF
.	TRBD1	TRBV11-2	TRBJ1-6	TGTGCCAGCAGCCACCTCAGAACAGGGGGTCCGGGCAGCTCCTATAATTCACCCCTCCACTTT	CASSHLRTGGPGSSYNSPLHF
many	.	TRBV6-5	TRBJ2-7	TGTGCCAGCAGCCGAAGTTTCTCCTGGGGACGGAACTACGAGCAGTACTTC	CASSRSFSWGRNYEQYF
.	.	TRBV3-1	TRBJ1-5	TGTGCCAGCAGCCAAGGCACTTCCTCCCAGCCCCAGCATTTT	CASSQGTSSQPQHF
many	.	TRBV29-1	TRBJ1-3	TGCAGCGCGTTCAGGGATATCTCTGGAAACACCATATATTTT	CSAFRDISGNTIYF
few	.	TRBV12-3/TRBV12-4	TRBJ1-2	TGTGCCAGCAGTTTAATGGTCGGGGGGGGGCCTAATGGCTACACCTTC	CASSLMVGGGPNGYTF
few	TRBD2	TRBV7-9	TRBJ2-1	TGTGCCAGCACCCTTAGCGGGTCTGAGCAGTTCTTC	CASTLSGSEQFF
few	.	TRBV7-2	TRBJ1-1	TGTGCCAGCAGCTCCCCTCGTAGAGGACCTGAAGCTTTCTTT	CASSSPRRGPEAFF
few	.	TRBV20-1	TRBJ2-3	TGCAGTGCGAGCACCGTACAGGGTTCAGATACGCAGTATTTT	CSASTVQGSDTQYF
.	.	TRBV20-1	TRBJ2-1	TGCAGTGTACGGGGCTCCTACAATGAGCAGTTCTTC	CSVRGSYNEQFF
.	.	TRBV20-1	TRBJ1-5	TGCAGTGCTTCACCGCCCTGGGCGCAGGCGAATCAGCCCCAGCATTTT	CSASPPWAQANQPQHF
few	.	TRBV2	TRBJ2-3	TGTGCCAGCAGGGCCTCACGACGGAGCACAGATACGCGGTATTTT	CASRASRRSTDTRYF
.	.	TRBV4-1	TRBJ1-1	TGCGCCAGCAGCCAAGAGTTGGCCATTGTGAACACTGAAGCTTTCTTT	CASSQELAIVNTEAFF
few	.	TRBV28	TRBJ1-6	TGTGCCGGGGGGCGGGGGCGGAATTCACCCCTCCACTTT	CAGGRGRNSPLHF